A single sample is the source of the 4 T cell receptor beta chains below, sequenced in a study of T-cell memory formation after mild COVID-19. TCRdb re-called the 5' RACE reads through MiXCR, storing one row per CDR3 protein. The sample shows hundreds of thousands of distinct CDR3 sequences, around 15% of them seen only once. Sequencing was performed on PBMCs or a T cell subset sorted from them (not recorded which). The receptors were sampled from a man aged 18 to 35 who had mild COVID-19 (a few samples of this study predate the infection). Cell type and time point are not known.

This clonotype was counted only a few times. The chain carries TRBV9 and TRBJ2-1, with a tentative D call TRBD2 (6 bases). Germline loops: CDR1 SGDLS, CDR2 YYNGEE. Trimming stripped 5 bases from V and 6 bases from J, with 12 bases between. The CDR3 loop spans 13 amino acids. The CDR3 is CASSRMGGNEQFF. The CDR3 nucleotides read TGTGCCAGCAGTAGAATGGGGGGCAATGAGCAGTTCTTC.

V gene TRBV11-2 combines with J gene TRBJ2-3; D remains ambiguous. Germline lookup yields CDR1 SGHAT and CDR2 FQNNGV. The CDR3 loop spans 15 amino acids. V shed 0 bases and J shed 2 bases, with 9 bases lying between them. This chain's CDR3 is CASSLEGSDTDTQYF. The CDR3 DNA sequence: TGTGCCAGCAGCTTAGAGGGGTCTGACACAGATACGCAGTATTTT.

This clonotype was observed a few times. The CDR3 reads CASSQEFAGYTGELFF. CDR3 nucleotides: TGCGCCAGCAGCCAAGAATTCGCAGGTTACACCGGGGAGCTGTTTTTT. The chain employs TRBV4-1 and TRBJ2-2, with no clear D. The V and J ends lost 0 bases and 3 bases respectively, with 11 bases between them. Germline CDR1 and CDR2: MGHRA and YSYEKL. CDR3 size: 16 residues.

CDR3 sequence reads: CASRSSGGEYNEQFF. The DNA of the CDR3 is TGTGCCAGCAGGTCTAGCGGGGGCGAGTACAATGAGCAGTTCTTC. The rearrangement joins TRBV6-5 to TRBJ2-1; 10 bases fit TRBD2. The CDR3 extends over 15 amino acids. Germline assignment: CDR1 MNHEY and CDR2 SVGAGI. Losses at the gene ends were 6 bases for V and 4 bases for J; bases not matched to a gene: 6.